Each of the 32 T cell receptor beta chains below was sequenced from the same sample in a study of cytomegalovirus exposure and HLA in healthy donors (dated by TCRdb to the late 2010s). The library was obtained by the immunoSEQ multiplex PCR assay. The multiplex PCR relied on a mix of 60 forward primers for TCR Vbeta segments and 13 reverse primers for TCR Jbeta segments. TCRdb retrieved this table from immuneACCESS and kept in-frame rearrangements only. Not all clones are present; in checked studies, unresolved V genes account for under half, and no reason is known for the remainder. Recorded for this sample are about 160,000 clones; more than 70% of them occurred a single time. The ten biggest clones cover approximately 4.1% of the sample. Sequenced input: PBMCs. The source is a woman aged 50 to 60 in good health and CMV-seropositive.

The CDR3 loop is CASSSNRGGYTF. The CDR3 bases are TGCGCCAGCAGCTCAAACAGGGGAGGCTACACCTTC. The chain has TRBV4-1 and TRBJ1-2; 7 bases match TRBD1. The J segment lost 8 bases and the V segment lost 5 bases, leaving 5 bases of the junction unmatched. Looked up from germline, CDR1 is MGHRA and CDR2 is YSYEKL. CDR3 length: 12 amino acids.

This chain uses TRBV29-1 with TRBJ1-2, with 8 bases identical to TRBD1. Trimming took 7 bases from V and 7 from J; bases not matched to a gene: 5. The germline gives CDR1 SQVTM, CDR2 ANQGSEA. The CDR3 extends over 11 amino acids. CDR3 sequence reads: CSAQGAVGYTF. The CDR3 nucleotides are TGCAGCGCGCAGGGGGCTGTTGGCTACACCTTC.

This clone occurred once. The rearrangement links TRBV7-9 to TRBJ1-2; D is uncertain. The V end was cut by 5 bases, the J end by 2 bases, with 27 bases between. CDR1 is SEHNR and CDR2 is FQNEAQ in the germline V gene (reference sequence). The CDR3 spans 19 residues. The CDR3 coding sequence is TGTGCCAGCAGCCCGAAGATTGGGGAGACCCCGGTAAGGAACTATGGCTACACCTTC. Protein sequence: CASSPKIGETPVRNYGYTF. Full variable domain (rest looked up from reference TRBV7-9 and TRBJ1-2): DTGVSQNPRHKITKRGQNVTFRCDPISEHNRLYWYRQTLGQGPEFLTYFQNEAQLEKSRLLSDRFSAERPKGSFSTLEIQRTEQGDSAMYLCASSPKIGETPVRNYGYTFGSGTRLTVV.

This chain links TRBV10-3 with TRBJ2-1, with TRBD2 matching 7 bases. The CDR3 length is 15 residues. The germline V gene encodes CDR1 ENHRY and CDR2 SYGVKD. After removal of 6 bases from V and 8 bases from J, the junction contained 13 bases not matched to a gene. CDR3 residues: CAIRGGPTSSDEQFF. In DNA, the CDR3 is TGTGCCATCAGAGGAGGGCCGACTAGCTCGGATGAGCAGTTCTTC.

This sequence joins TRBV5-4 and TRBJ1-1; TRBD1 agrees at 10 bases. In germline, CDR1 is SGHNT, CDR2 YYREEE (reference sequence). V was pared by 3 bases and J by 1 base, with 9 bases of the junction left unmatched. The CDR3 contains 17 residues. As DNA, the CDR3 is TGTGCCAGCAGCTCCGGACAGGGGGTTGTTAGGAACACTGAAGCTTTCTTT. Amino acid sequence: CASSSGQGVVRNTEAFF.

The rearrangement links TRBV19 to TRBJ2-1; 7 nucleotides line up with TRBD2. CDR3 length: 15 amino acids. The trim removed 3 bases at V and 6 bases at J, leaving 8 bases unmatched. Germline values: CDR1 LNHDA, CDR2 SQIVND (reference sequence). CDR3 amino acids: CASSIGAGVPNEQFF. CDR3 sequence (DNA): TGTGCCAGTAGTATTGGTGCGGGAGTCCCCAATGAGCAGTTCTTC.

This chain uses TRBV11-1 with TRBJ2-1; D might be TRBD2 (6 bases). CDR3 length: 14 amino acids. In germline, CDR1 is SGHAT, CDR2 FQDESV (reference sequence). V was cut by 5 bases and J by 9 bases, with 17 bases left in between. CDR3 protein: CASSRIRRGGEQFF. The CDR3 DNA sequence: TGTGCCAGCAGCCGCATCCGGAGGGGAGGTGAGCAGTTCTTC.

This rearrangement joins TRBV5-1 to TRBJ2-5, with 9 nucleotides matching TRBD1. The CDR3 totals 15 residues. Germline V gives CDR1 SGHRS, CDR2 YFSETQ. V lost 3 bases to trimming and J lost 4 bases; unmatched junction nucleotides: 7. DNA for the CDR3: TGCGCCAGCAGCTATTACAGGGGGCGCACAGAGACCCAGTACTTC. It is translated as CASSYYRGRTETQYF.

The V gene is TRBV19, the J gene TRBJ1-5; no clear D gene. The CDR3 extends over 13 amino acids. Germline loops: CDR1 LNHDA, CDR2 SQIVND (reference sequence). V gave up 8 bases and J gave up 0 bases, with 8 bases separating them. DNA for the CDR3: TGTGCCAGTGCGGGGTATAGCAATCAGCCCCAGCATTTT. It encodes CASAGYSNQPQHF.

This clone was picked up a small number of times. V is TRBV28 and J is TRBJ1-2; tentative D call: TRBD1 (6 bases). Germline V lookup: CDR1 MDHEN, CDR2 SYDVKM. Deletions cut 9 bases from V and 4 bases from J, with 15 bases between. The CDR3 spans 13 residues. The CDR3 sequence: CASKPGGFYGYTF. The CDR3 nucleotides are TGTGCCAGTAAACCGGGGGGCTTCTATGGCTACACCTTC.

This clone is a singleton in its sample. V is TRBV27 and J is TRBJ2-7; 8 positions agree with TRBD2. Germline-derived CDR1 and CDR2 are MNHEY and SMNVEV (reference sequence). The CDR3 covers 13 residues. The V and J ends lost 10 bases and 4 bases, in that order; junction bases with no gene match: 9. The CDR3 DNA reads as TGTGCCACGCGGGGCGGGGGGCGGTACGAGCAGTACTTC. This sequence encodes CATRGGGRYEQYF.

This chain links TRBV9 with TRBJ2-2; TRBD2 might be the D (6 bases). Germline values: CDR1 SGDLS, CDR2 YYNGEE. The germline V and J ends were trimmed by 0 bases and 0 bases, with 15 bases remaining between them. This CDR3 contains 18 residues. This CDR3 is CASSVVGVGGTNTGELFF. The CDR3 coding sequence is TGTGCCAGCAGCGTAGTAGGTGTGGGGGGTACGAACACCGGGGAGCTGTTTTTT.

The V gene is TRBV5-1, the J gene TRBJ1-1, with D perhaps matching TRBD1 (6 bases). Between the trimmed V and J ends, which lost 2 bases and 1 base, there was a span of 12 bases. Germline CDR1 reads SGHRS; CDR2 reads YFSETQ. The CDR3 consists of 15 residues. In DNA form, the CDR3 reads TGCGCCAGCAGCTTAATGACGACAGGGAACACTGAAGCTTTCTTT. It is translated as CASSLMTTGNTEAFF.

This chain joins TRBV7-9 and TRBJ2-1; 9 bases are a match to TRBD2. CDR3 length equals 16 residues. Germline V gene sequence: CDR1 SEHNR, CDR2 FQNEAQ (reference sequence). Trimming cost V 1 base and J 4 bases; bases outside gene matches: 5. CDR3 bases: TGTGCCAGCAGCTTAGGCGCTAGCGGGAAATACAATGAGCAGTTCTTC. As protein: CASSLGASGKYNEQFF.

The CDR3 DNA follows: TGTGCCAGCAGCCAAAGTGGCAGGAACAATGAGCAGTTCTTC. Translation: CASSQSGRNNEQFF. The V and J genes are TRBV16 and TRBJ2-1; no reliable D call. The germline V gene has CDR1 KGHSY and CDR2 FQNENV. V dropped 2 bases and J dropped 5 bases, with 10 bases sitting between them. This CDR3 has 14 amino acids.

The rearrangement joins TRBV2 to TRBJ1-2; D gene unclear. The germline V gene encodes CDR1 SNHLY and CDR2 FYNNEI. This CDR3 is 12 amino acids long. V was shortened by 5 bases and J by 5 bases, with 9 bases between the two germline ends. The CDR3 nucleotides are TGTGCCAGCAGTTCCGGGGAATATGGCTACACCTTC. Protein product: CASSSGEYGYTF.

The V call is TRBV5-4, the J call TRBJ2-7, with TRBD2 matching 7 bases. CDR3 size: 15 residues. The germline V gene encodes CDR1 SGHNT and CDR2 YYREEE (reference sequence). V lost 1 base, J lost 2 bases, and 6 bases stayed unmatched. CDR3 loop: CASSLTSAQPYEQYF. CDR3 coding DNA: TGTGCCAGCAGCTTGACTAGCGCCCAGCCCTACGAGCAGTACTTC.

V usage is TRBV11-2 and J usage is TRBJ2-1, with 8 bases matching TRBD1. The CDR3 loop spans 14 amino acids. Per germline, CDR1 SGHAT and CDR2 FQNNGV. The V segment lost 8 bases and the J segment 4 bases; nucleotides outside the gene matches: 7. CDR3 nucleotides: TGTGCCAGCCGCCGGACAGGGATTTACAATGAGCAGTTCTTC. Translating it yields CASRRTGIYNEQFF.

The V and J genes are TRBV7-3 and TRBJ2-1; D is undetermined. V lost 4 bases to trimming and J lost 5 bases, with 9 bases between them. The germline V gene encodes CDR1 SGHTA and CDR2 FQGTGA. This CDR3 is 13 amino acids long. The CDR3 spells CASSSLINNEQFF. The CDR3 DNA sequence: TGTGCCAGCAGCTCACTCATTAACAATGAGCAGTTCTTC. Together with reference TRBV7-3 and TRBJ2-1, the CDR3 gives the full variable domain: GAGVSQTPSNKVTEKGKYVELRCDPISGHTALYWYRQSLGQGPEFLIYFQGTGAADDSGLPNDRFFAVRPEGSVSTLKIQRTERGDSAVYLCASSSLINNEQFFGPGTRLTVL.

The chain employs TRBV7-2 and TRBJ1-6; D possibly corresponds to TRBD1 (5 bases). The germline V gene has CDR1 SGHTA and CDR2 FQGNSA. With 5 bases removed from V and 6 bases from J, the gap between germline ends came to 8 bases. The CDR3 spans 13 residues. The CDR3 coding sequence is TGTGCCAGCAGCCTCGACAGTAATTCACCCCTCCACTTT. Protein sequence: CASSLDSNSPLHF.

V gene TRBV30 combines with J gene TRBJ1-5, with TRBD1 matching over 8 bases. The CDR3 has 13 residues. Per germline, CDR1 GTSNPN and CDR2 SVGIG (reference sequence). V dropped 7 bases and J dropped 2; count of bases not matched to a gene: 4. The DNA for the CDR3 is TGTGCCTTAGGACAGGGAGGCAATCAGCCCCAGCATTTT. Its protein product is CALGQGGNQPQHF.

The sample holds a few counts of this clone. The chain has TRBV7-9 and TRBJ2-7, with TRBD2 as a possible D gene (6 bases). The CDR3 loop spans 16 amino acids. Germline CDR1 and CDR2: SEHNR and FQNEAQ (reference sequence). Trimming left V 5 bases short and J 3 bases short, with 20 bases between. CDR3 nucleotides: TGTGCCAGCAGCCCAGGAGTCGGGGGTTCTATCTACGAGCAGTACTTC. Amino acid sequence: CASSPGVGGSIYEQYF.

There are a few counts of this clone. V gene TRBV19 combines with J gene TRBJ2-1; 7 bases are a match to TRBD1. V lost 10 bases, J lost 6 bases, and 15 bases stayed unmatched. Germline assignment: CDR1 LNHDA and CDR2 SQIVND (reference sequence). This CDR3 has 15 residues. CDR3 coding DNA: TGTGCCACGAGGGGACAGACTGATTACTTCAATGAGCAGTTCTTC. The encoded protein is CATRGQTDYFNEQFF.

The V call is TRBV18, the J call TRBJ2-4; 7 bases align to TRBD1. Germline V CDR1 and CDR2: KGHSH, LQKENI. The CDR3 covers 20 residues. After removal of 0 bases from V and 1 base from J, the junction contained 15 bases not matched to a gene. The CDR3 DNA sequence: TGTGCCAGCTCACCACCAAGGGGGCAGGGTAGTAAGTGGGCCAAAAACATTCAGTACTTC. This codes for CASSPPRGQGSKWAKNIQYF.

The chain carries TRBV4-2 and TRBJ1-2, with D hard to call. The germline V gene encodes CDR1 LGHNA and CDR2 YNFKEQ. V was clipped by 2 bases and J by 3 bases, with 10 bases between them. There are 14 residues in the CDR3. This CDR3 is CASSQLGRDYGYTF. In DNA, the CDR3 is TGTGCCAGCAGCCAACTCGGGAGGGACTATGGCTACACCTTC.

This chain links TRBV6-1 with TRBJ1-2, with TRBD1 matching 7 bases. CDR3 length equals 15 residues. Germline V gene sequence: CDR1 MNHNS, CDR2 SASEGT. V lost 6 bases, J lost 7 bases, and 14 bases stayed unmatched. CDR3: CASSKEGASVSGYTF. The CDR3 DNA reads TGTGCCAGCAGCAAGGAGGGGGCGTCGGTATCTGGCTACACCTTC.

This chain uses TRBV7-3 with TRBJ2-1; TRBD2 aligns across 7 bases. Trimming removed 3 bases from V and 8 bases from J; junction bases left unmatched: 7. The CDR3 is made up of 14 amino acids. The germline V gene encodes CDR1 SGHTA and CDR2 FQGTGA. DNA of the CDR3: TGTGCCAGCAGCTTCGGCGGGAGTTTCGATGAGCAGTTCTTC. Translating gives CASSFGGSFDEQFF.

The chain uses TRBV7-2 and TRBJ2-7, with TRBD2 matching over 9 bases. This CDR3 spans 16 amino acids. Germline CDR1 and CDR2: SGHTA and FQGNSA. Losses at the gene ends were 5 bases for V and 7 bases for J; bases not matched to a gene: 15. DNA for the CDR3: TGTGCCAGCAGCCCCGGAAGGAGCGGGGGGCCTCGGGAGCAGTACTTC. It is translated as CASSPGRSGGPREQYF.

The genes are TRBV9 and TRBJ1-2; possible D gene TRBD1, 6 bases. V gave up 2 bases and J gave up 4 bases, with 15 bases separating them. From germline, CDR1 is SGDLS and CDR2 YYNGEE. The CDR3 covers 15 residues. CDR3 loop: CASSVSQTGVYGYTF. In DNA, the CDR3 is TGTGCCAGCAGCGTGAGTCAGACAGGCGTCTATGGCTACACCTTC.

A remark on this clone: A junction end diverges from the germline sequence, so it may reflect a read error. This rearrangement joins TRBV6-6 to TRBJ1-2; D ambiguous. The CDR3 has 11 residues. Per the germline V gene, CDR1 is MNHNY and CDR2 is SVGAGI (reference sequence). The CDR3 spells CASSYSRQFVF. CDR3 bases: TGTGCCAGCAGTTACTCGAGGCAGTTCGTTTTC.

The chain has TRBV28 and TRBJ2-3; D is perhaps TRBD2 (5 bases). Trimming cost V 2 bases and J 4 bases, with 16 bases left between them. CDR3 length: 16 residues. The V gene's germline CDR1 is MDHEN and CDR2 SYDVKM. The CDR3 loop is CASSLIVRAGSDTQYF. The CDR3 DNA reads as TGTGCCAGCAGTTTAATTGTGCGGGCCGGATCAGATACGCAGTATTTT.

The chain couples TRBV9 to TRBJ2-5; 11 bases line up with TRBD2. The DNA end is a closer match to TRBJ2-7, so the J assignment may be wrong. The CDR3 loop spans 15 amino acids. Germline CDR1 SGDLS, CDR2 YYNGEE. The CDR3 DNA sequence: TGTGCCAGCAGCGCCACTAGCGGGGGAAGGTACGAGCAGTACTTC. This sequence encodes CASSATSGGRYEQYF.